Below are 9 T cell receptor beta chains sequenced from a single sample in a study of blood T cell repertoires in COVID-19. Assay used: immunoSEQ multiplex PCR; TCRdb lists only in-frame clones, some missing. The repertoire has 200,000 or so clones, about 85% of them found once; the top ten carry roughly 2.2%. Source material: peripheral blood. The source is an older man with active or convalescent COVID-19.

This chain joins TRBV7-8 and TRBJ2-3; 14 bases line up with TRBD2. The germline V gene has CDR1 SGHVS and CDR2 FQNEAQ. Trimming at V came to 5 bases and at J to 6 bases, leaving 7 bases not matched to a gene. The CDR3 runs 16 residues. The CDR3 DNA sequence: TGTGCCAGCAGCCCTCGGACTAGCGGGGGGTGGGATACGCAGTATTTT. Protein sequence: CASSPRTSGGWDTQYF.

This chain uses TRBV3-1 (or the pseudogene TRBV3-2) with TRBJ2-5; D is undetermined. There are 15 residues in the CDR3. Trimming cost V 3 bases and J 5 bases, with 16 bases left between them. Germline CDR1 is LGHDT and CDR2 is YNNKEL (reference sequence). CDR3 sequence (DNA): TGTGCCAGCAGCCACCTTCCCCCCGAACGGGAGACCCAGTACTTC. Protein product: CASSHLPPERETQYF.

This clone appeared a few times. The chain uses TRBV28 and TRBJ2-5, with D perhaps TRBD2 (6 bases). The CDR3 has 13 amino acids. The germline V and J ends were trimmed by 6 bases and 4 bases, with 12 bases remaining between them. Germline values: CDR1 MDHEN, CDR2 SYDVKM. The CDR3 coding sequence is TGTGCCAGCAGAGGGACTGGGAGAGAGACCCAGTACTTC. Protein product: CASRGTGRETQYF.

The CDR3 region is CASSEGTSGIYEQYF. The CDR3 DNA reads as TGTGCCAGCAGTGAAGGGACTAGCGGGATATACGAGCAGTACTTC. The chain links TRBV2 to TRBJ2-7; 12 positions agree with TRBD2. Germline loops: CDR1 SNHLY, CDR2 FYNNEI. The V gene end was trimmed by 1 base and the J gene end by 4 bases; junction bases not matched to a gene: 2. The CDR3 is 15 amino acids.

This chain joins TRBV2 and TRBJ2-7, with D tentatively TRBD1 (6 bases). The CDR3 spans 11 residues. Germline V lookup: CDR1 SNHLY, CDR2 FYNNEI. Trimming stripped 6 bases from V and 7 bases from J, with 10 bases between. The CDR3 loop is CASRLGTEQYF. The CDR3 DNA reads as TGTGCCAGCAGACTTGGGACAGAGCAGTACTTC.

This clone appeared a single time. The chain couples TRBV5-1 to TRBJ1-1; no firm D call. V gave up 0 bases and J gave up 1 base, with 7 bases separating them. Germline-derived CDR1 and CDR2 are SGHRS and YFSETQ. The CDR3 runs to 14 residues. The CDR3 DNA is TGCGCCAGCAGCTTGGAACAGAGGAACACTGAAGCTTTCTTT. Its protein is CASSLEQRNTEAFF.

The rearrangement links TRBV11-2 to TRBJ2-7; TRBD2 agrees at 12 bases. Germline trimming cut 0 bases from V and 6 bases from J; bases unmatched to any gene: 3. Germline CDR1 and CDR2: SGHAT and FQNNGV. The CDR3 has 15 amino acids. The CDR3 bases are TGTGCCAGCAGCTTAGATCGACTAGCGGGGGTCGAGCAGTACTTC. Protein product: CASSLDRLAGVEQYF. Full variable domain (rest looked up from reference TRBV11-2 and TRBJ2-7): EAGVAQSPRYKIIEKRQSVAFWCNPISGHATLYWYQQILGQGPKLLIQFQNNGVVDDSQLPKDRFSAERLKGVDSTLKIQPAKLEDSAVYLCASSLDRLAGVEQYFGPGTRLTVT.

The chain couples TRBV4-3 to TRBJ1-2; tentative D call: TRBD1 (6 bases). Trimming took off 6 bases at V and 3 bases at J, with 17 bases between the two ends. The CDR3 has 15 residues. Germline values: CDR1 LGHNA, CDR2 YSLEER. The CDR3 loop is CASRLNREGDYGYTF. CDR3 coding DNA: TGCGCCAGCAGGCTTAACAGGGAAGGTGACTATGGCTACACCTTC.

The chain employs TRBV20-1 and TRBJ2-2; possible D gene TRBD2, 6 bases. Germline V gene lookup returns CDR1 DFQATT and CDR2 SNEGSKA (reference sequence). V lost 3 bases, J lost 4 bases, and 15 bases lay in between. The CDR3 loop spans 15 amino acids. CDR3 bases: TGCAGTGCTAGTGCGGGCGGGATACGCACCGGGGAGCTGTTTTTT. Protein sequence: CSASAGGIRTGELFF.